The clone carrying this T cell receptor beta chain was seen ten or more times. Antigen specificity is unknown. This sample stems from a study of post-analysis software for immune sequencing data. Study-level background: The disease courses covered relapsing-remitting, secondary progressive and progressive-relapsing multiple sclerosis. Whole-study results and caveats: Among 5 or 6 TRBV segments more frequent in patients than controls were TRBV5-6, TRBV5-1 and TRBV20-1.

The CDR3 contains 16 residues. CDR1 and CDR2 from the germline V gene are SGDLS and YYNGEE. V shed 4 bases, J shed 7 bases, and the junction held 10 bases outside the gene matches. Unique molecular identifiers had been added to the TCR beta cDNA libraries. TCRdb ran MiXCR on the PCR reads and lists one entry per CDR3 protein. The table shows about 160,000 distinct CDR3 sequences, with 36% occurring only once. This chain joins TRBV9 and TRBJ2-1; 11 bases align to TRBD2. The input for sequencing was blood, taken after autologous hematopoietic stem cell transplantation. The TCR was taken from a girl under 18 with multiple sclerosis. CDR3 region: CASSSRMVAGGNEQFF. For the CDR3, the DNA is TGTGCCAGCAGCTCAAGAATGGTAGCGGGAGGGAATGAGCAGTTCTTC.